Shown below are 22 T cell receptor beta chains from a single sample sequenced in a study of long-term antiretroviral therapy in people with HIV (dated 2022 in TCRdb). The immunoSEQ hsTCRB v3.0 assay was used at survey level resolution to sequence the TRB variable region. What TCRdb holds here is the immuneACCESS table cut down to in-frame rearrangements. Part of the clones is not present; checked against another copy, under half of the missing clones reflect an unresolved V gene, and the others are unexplained. The sample table contains approximately 12,000 clones; only one count was recorded for 75% to 85% of them. Roughly 15% of the sample goes to the ten largest clones. This material consisted of unsorted PBMCs, taken 3.4 years after starting antiretroviral therapy. The receptors shown here come from a man between 35 and 55 years old with HIV.

The chain combines TRBV5-4 with TRBJ2-3; 7 bases fit TRBD1. In germline, CDR1 is SGHNT, CDR2 YYREEE (reference sequence). The CDR3 runs 17 residues. With 6 bases clipped from V and 0 bases from J, the junction kept 13 bases outside the gene matches. CDR3 sequence reads: CASTSSRGTASTDTQYF. The CDR3 region has the DNA TGTGCCAGCACCTCATCCCGTGGGACAGCTAGCACAGATACGCAGTATTTT.

The chain links TRBV28 to TRBJ2-1, with 7 bases fitting TRBD2. The CDR3 contains 14 residues. J lost 3 bases, V lost 7 bases, and 6 bases had no gene match. Germline V gene lookup returns CDR1 MDHEN and CDR2 SYDVKM. The CDR3 is CASITAGNYNEQFF. The CDR3 coding sequence is TGTGCCAGCATAACAGCGGGAAACTACAATGAGCAGTTCTTC.

This clone was seen only once. CDR3 region: CASSLRTRDNEQFF. CDR3 nucleotides: TGTGCCAGCTCACTACGGACTAGAGACAATGAGCAGTTCTTC. The chain uses TRBV18 and TRBJ2-1, with TRBD2 matching over 7 bases. CDR1 KGHSH and CDR2 LQKENI come from the germline V gene. Trimming at V came to 4 bases and at J to 5 bases, leaving 5 bases not matched to a gene. The CDR3 totals 14 residues. The full variable domain, its missing parts supplied by reference TRBV18 and TRBJ2-1, is NAGVMQNPRHLVRRRGQEARLRCSPMKGHSHVYWYRQLPEEGLKFMVYLQKENIIDESGMPKERFSAEFPKEGPSILRIQQVVRGDSAAYFCASSLRTRDNEQFFGPGTRLTVL.

CDR3: CSVAARQRSSYEQYF. DNA for the CDR3: TGCAGCGTCGCTGCTCGACAGAGAAGCTCCTACGAGCAGTACTTC. V usage is TRBV29-1 and J usage is TRBJ2-7; tentatively, D is TRBD1 (5 bases). CDR3 size: 15 residues. Trimming removed 6 bases at V and 0 bases at J, with 18 bases between. CDR1 and CDR2 (germline): SQVTM, ANQGSEA.

In its sample, this clone was seen once. The rearrangement joins TRBV9 to TRBJ2-1, with D hard to call. The CDR3 runs to 15 residues. Trimming left V 0 bases short and J 8 bases short, with 15 bases between. Germline V gene sequence: CDR1 SGDLS, CDR2 YYNGEE. DNA of the CDR3: TGTGCCAGCAGCGTAGCGCCAGACGCTATCGATGAGCAGTTCTTC. Protein sequence: CASSVAPDAIDEQFF.

The V call is TRBV4-2, the J call TRBJ1-2; D not certain. This CDR3 is 16 amino acids long. The V gene lost 4 bases and the J gene lost 0 bases, with 15 bases spanning the gap. CDR1 is LGHNA and CDR2 is YNFKEQ in the germline V gene. CDR3 DNA sequence: TGTGCCAGCAGCCCCCTCGAAGGGCCTACTAACTATGGCTACACCTTC. Translation gives CASSPLEGPTNYGYTF.

The chain couples TRBV7-2 to TRBJ1-1; D may be TRBD1 (5 bases). CDR3 length: 15 amino acids. Germline loops: CDR1 SGHTA, CDR2 FQGNSA. The ends were cut back, 1 base at V and 4 bases at J, with 13 bases in the middle. The CDR3 here is CASSLDWRGGTEAFF. CDR3 bases: TGTGCCAGCAGCTTAGACTGGAGGGGAGGCACTGAAGCTTTCTTT.

V gene TRBV19 combines with J gene TRBJ2-7; D may be TRBD1 (7 bases). The V and J ends lost 4 bases and 5 bases respectively, with 18 bases between them. The germline CDR1 and CDR2 sequences are LNHDA and SQIVND (reference sequence). The CDR3 is 15 amino acids. The DNA of the CDR3 is TGTGCCAGTAGTAATGTCCAGGGGGGTCTAGACGAGCAGTACTTC. It specifies CASSNVQGGLDEQYF.

The rearrangement uses TRBV7-9 and TRBJ1-1; 8 positions agree with TRBD1. With 4 bases clipped from V and 5 bases from J, the junction kept 6 bases outside the gene matches. This CDR3 has 14 residues. Germline-derived CDR1 and CDR2 are SEHNR and FQNEAQ (reference sequence). CDR3 sequence (DNA): TGTGCCAGCAGCTACACAGGGGGGTTGACTGAAGCTTTCTTT. It is translated as CASSYTGGLTEAFF. Drawing the rest from reference TRBV7-9 and TRBJ1-1, the complete variable domain is DTGVSQNPRHKITKRGQNVTFRCDPISEHNRLYWYRQTLGQGPEFLTYFQNEAQLEKSRLLSDRFSAERPKGSFSTLEIQRTEQGDSAMYLCASSYTGGLTEAFFGQGTRLTVV.

This rearrangement joins TRBV7-6 to TRBJ2-7; possibly TRBD1 for D (5 bases). The CDR3 runs 14 residues. Germline V gene sequence: CDR1 SGHVS, CDR2 FNYEAQ. V shed 0 bases and J shed 6 bases, with 12 bases lying between them. CDR3 sequence: CASSLAQGHAEQYF. DNA for the CDR3: TGTGCCAGCAGCTTAGCGCAGGGTCATGCCGAGCAGTACTTC.

The chain joins TRBV11-2 to TRBJ2-7; D is perhaps TRBD1 (6 bases). The V and J ends lost 4 bases and 0 bases respectively, with 10 bases between them. The CDR3 has 14 amino acids. Germline V gene lookup returns CDR1 SGHAT and CDR2 FQNNGV. As DNA, the CDR3 is TGTGCCAGCAGCTGGGGGCTCAGCTCCTACGAGCAGTACTTC. Translated, it gives CASSWGLSSYEQYF. The variable domain in full, with the rest retrieved from reference TRBV11-2 and TRBJ2-7, is EAGVAQSPRYKIIEKRQSVAFWCNPISGHATLYWYQQILGQGPKLLIQFQNNGVVDDSQLPKDRFSAERLKGVDSTLKIQPAKLEDSAVYLCASSWGLSSYEQYFGPGTRLTVT.

The chain joins TRBV15 to TRBJ1-5; 8 bases match TRBD1. Germline CDR1 reads LNHNV; CDR2 reads YYDKDF (reference sequence). Germline trimming cut 1 base from V and 6 bases from J; bases unmatched to any gene: 11. This CDR3 has 17 amino acids. The CDR3 nucleotides are TGTGCCACCAGCAGAGTGGACAGGGTTAATCTCGGTCAGCCCCAGCATTTT. Translating it yields CATSRVDRVNLGQPQHF. Together with reference TRBV15 and TRBJ1-5, the CDR3 gives the full variable domain: DAMVIQNPRYQVTQFGKPVTLSCSQTLNHNVMYWYQQKSSQAPKLLFHYYDKDFNNEADTPDNFQSRRPNTSFCFLDIRSPGLGDTAMYLCATSRVDRVNLGQPQHFGDGTRLSIL.

This chain links TRBV5-6 with TRBJ2-5; the match to TRBD1 covers 7 bases. CDR1 and CDR2 from the germline V gene are SGHDT and YYEEEE. With 4 bases clipped from V and 2 bases from J, the junction kept 5 bases outside the gene matches. The CDR3 consists of 14 residues. CDR3: CASSLGTEQETQYF. For the CDR3, the DNA is TGTGCCAGCAGCCTTGGGACAGAACAAGAGACCCAGTACTTC.

The chain combines TRBV19 with TRBJ1-4; tentative D call: TRBD1 (5 bases). V lost 8 bases to trimming and J lost 8 bases, with 15 bases between them. The CDR3 consists of 13 residues. The germline gives CDR1 LNHDA, CDR2 SQIVND (reference sequence). The CDR3 DNA reads TGTGCCAGTGCGTGGGGGAATGGCGAAAAACTGTTTTTT. It encodes CASAWGNGEKLFF.

The chain couples TRBV7-3 to TRBJ2-7, with D tentatively TRBD1 (5 bases). Germline CDR1 is SGHTA and CDR2 is FQGTGA. V shed 0 bases and J shed 0 bases, with 12 bases lying between them. The CDR3 is 16 amino acids. CDR3 sequence (DNA): TGTGCCAGCAGCTTAACCCCGACAGTTCACTCCTACGAGCAGTACTTC. This codes for CASSLTPTVHSYEQYF.

The rearrangement uses TRBV12-1 and TRBJ2-1; whether TRBD2, the table's D call, matches the DNA was not checked. TRBV12-1 is termed a pseudogene. There are 15 residues in the CDR3. The CDR3 region is CASSPKGLGWYEQFF. As DNA, the CDR3 is TGTGCCAGCAGCCCGAAGGGACTAGGATGGTATGAGCAGTTCTTC.

The chain uses TRBV5-1 and TRBJ2-1, with D unresolved. The germline gives CDR1 SGHRS, CDR2 YFSETQ. CDR3 size: 13 residues. V was shortened by 1 base and J by 5 bases, with 7 bases between the two germline ends. As DNA, the CDR3 is TGCGCCAGCAGCTTGCAGGTTAACAATGAGCAGTTCTTC. It encodes CASSLQVNNEQFF.

The chain carries TRBV9 and TRBJ2-5, with D possibly TRBD2 on 6 matching bases. The CDR3 extends over 19 amino acids. Germline V gives CDR1 SGDLS, CDR2 YYNGEE. V lost 4 bases to trimming and J lost 2 bases, with 27 bases between them. The CDR3: CASSPHGGREGGYQETQYF. The CDR3 bases are TGTGCCAGCAGCCCCCACGGAGGGAGAGAGGGAGGATATCAAGAGACCCAGTACTTC.

The rearrangement joins TRBV4-1 to TRBJ1-5; D not certain. Germline CDR1 reads MGHRA; CDR2 reads YSYEKL. The CDR3 is made up of 17 amino acids. Between the trimmed V and J ends, which lost 0 bases and 0 bases, there was a span of 12 bases. Written as DNA, the CDR3 is TGCGCCAGCAGCCAAGATTTGGAGGGTCCTAGCAATCAGCCCCAGCATTTT. Translated, it gives CASSQDLEGPSNQPQHF.

The V and J genes are TRBV4-3 and TRBJ1-1; D is unresolved. The length of the CDR3 is 13 residues. Germline CDR1 is LGHNA and CDR2 is YSLEER. V lost 1 base and J lost 3, with 6 bases in between. The CDR3 DNA follows: TGCGCCAGCAGCCAAGGAAGCTACACTGAAGCTTTCTTT. Translation gives CASSQGSYTEAFF.

V and J are TRBV25-1 and TRBJ2-7; D is uncertain. CDR3 length equals 13 residues. Per germline, CDR1 MGHDK and CDR2 SYGVNS. V lost 4 bases to trimming and J lost 7 bases, with 14 bases between them. The CDR3 DNA reads TGTGCCAGCAGTGTTCCCTTCACCAGGGAGCAGTACTTC. As protein: CASSVPFTREQYF.

Relative to its sample, this clone is medium-sized. The gene calls are TRBV15 and TRBJ2-1; D call uncertain. CDR3 length: 14 residues. The germline CDR1 and CDR2 sequences are LNHNV and YYDKDF (reference sequence). Trimming removed 4 bases at V and 10 bases at J, with 17 bases between. DNA of the CDR3: TGTGCCACCAGCAAAATCCAGGAAGGGAAGGAGCAGTTCTTC. This sequence encodes CATSKIQEGKEQFF. Based on the CDR3 plus reference TRBV15 and TRBJ2-1, the full variable domain is DAMVIQNPRYQVTQFGKPVTLSCSQTLNHNVMYWYQQKSSQAPKLLFHYYDKDFNNEADTPDNFQSRRPNTSFCFLDIRSPGLGDTAMYLCATSKIQEGKEQFFGPGTRLTVL.